This T cell receptor (beta chain) appears in the sequencing data of a study of Graves' ophthalmopathy and Graves' hyperthyroidism. Diagnostic conclusions were grounded in clinical symptoms, serum thyroxine, TRAb, thyroid ultrasound and orbital computed tomography. Findings of the study overall: In blood, most expanded thyroid clonotypes above 0.001 frequency were also detected.

CDR3 regions of TCR beta were amplified from RNA transcripts. The workflow started with a first-round RT-PCR run with HTBI primers and then moved on to a second-round multiplex PCR. TCRdb re-analysed the multiplex PCR reads in MiXCR, keeping a single row per CDR3 protein. The data show approximately 640,000 distinct CDR3 sequences, just over 40% seen once. The CDR3 has 15 amino acids. Trimming took 6 bases from V and 2 from J; bases not matched to a gene: 9. CDR1 and CDR2 from the germline V gene are SNHLY and FYNNEI. Notes on this clonotype: Its antigen is as yet unknown.

The chain links TRBV2 to TRBJ2-5, with 7 positions matching TRBD1. The TCR was taken from an adult man with Graves' ophthalmopathy. Sequencing was done on a sample of peripheral blood. Here the CDR3 DNA reads TGTGCCAGCAGGGAACAGGGGCTGGGACAAGAGACCCAGTACTTC. Encoded protein: CASREQGLGQETQYF.